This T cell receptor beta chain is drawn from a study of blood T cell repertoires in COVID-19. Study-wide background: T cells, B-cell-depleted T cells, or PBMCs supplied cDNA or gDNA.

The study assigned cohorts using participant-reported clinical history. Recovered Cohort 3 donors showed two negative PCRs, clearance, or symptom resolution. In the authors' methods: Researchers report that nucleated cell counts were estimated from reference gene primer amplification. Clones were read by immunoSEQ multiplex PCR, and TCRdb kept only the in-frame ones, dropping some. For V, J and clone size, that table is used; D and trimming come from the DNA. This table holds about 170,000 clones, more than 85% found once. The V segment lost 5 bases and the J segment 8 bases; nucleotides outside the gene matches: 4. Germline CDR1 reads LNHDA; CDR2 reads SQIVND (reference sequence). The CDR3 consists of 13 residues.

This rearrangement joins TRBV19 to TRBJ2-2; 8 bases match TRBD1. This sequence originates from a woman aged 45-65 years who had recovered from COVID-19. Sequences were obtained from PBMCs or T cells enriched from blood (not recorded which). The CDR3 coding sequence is TGTGCCAGTAGTGCCAGGGGGCCAGGGGAGCTGTTTTTT. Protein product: CASSARGPGELFF. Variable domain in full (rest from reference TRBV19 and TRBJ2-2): DGGITQSPKYLFRKEGQNVTLSCEQNLNHDAMYWYRQDPGQGLRLIYYSQIVNDFQKGDIAEGYSVSREKKESFPLTVTSAQKNPTAFYLCASSARGPGELFFGEGSRLTVL.